A single sample is the source of the 7 T cell receptor beta chains below, sequenced in a study of Graves' ophthalmopathy and Graves' hyperthyroidism. For repertoire sequencing, the TCR beta CDR3 regions were amplified from RNA transcripts. An opening RT-PCR round employed HTBI primers and preceded a second-round multiplex PCR. Each CDR3 protein gets one entry after TCRdb re-called the multiplex PCR reads with MiXCR. The data show roughly 500,000 distinct CDR3 sequences, 13% to 15% seen once. Sequenced sample: blood. These receptors were obtained from a woman in her twenties or thirties with Graves' ophthalmopathy.

In this sample, this clonotype turned up many times. The V call is TRBV6-1, the J call TRBJ1-5, with 9 bases that match TRBD1. The CDR3 has 16 residues. The V gene's germline CDR1 is MNHNS and CDR2 SASEGT. V trimming: 2 bases; J trimming: 3 bases; junction bases outside the gene matches: 5. CDR3 loop: CASSEWTGAANQPQHF. The CDR3 DNA sequence: TGTGCCAGCAGTGAATGGACAGGGGCGGCCAATCAGCCCCAGCATTTT.

Many counts were recorded for this clonotype. The V and J genes are TRBV12-3 or TRBV12-4 and TRBJ1-1; D uncertain. V was pared by 6 bases and J by 7 bases, with 9 bases between. The CDR3 totals 11 residues. For the CDR3, the DNA is TGTGCCAGCAGAGAAGCTGGTGAAGCTTTCTTT. Amino acid sequence: CASREAGEAFF.

In its sample, this clonotype was seen many times. The chain joins TRBV28 to TRBJ1-6; no clear D. The CDR3 is 13 residues long. Between the trimmed V and J ends, which lost 3 bases and 5 bases, there was a span of 5 bases. CDR1 is MDHEN and CDR2 is SYDVKM in the germline V gene. The CDR3 is CASSLGNNSPLHF. The CDR3 DNA follows: TGTGCCAGCAGTTTGGGGAATAATTCACCCCTCCACTTT.

This clonotype was found many times. The gene calls are TRBV6-5 and TRBJ1-2; unclear D gene. The CDR3 contains 13 residues. In germline, CDR1 is MNHEY, CDR2 SVGAGI. V gave up 0 bases and J gave up 2 bases, with 4 bases separating them. The CDR3 protein is CASSYSTNYGYTF. CDR3 nucleotides: TGTGCCAGCAGTTACTCCACGAACTATGGCTACACCTTC.

This clonotype has a count of ten or more. This rearrangement joins TRBV12-3 or TRBV12-4 to TRBJ2-7; TRBD2 agrees at 7 bases. V lost 3 bases and J lost 3; bases outside the gene matches: 11. This CDR3 contains 16 residues. The CDR3 DNA is TGTGCCAGCAGTTTGAGTGGGCTAGCGGAGGTCTACGAGCAGTACTTC. Protein sequence: CASSLSGLAEVYEQYF.

CDR3 bases: TGTGCCAGCAGCCAAAGGACAGGGGTTTCACAAGAGACCCAGTACTTC. Amino acids: CASSQRTGVSQETQYF. The J gene is TRBJ2-5, the V gene TRBV14; 9 nucleotides match TRBD1. The V gene's germline CDR1 is SGHDN and CDR2 FVKESK. Unmatched junction bases numbered 6, after V lost 2 bases and J lost 2 bases. The CDR3 covers 16 residues. The complete variable domain, with remaining parts taken from reference TRBV14 and TRBJ2-5, reads EAGVTQFPSHSVIEKGQTVTLRCDPISGHDNLYWYRRVMGKEIKFLLHFVKESKQDESGMPNNRFLAERTGGTYSTLKVQPAELEDSGVYFCASSQRTGVSQETQYFGPGTRLLVL.

This clonotype appeared many times. V gene TRBV11-3 combines with J gene TRBJ1-1, with D uncertain. CDR1 is SGHNT and CDR2 is YENEEA in the germline V gene. The ends were cut back, 2 bases at V and 6 bases at J, with 4 bases in the middle. CDR3 length: 11 residues. The CDR3 reads CASSLKAEAFF. The CDR3 coding sequence is TGTGCCAGCAGCTTAAAGGCTGAAGCTTTCTTT.